The clone carrying this T cell receptor beta chain appeared a single time. Its specificity is not known. Germline V gene sequence: CDR1 SGHAT, CDR2 FQNNGV. Trimming removed 5 bases at V and 7 bases at J, with 17 bases between. This CDR3 has 14 residues. The entry originates in a study of radiotherapy plus CTLA-4 blockade in lung cancer. Some clones are missing from TCRdb's copy, which holds only in-frame ones; the method was immunoSEQ multiplex PCR. In the table there are 90,000 to 100,000 clones, about four fifths of which are singletons. General study points: Radiotherapy plus ipilimumab was followed by expansion in blood of tumor-derived TCR clones.

The chain is built from TRBV11-2 and TRBJ1-1; D remains ambiguous. The clonotype was recovered from a human donor with non-small cell lung cancer who had a partial response to radiotherapy plus ipilimumab. Some clones in this sample may be carry-over from other donors' samples. The source material was peripheral blood, sampled from a patient treated with radiotherapy plus ipilimumab. In DNA, the CDR3 is TGTGCCAGCAGCCAACTTGGCGGAGGGCTTGAAGCTTTCTTT. Protein: CASSQLGGGLEAFF.